This entry concerns a single TCR beta chain. The sample is drawn from a study of blood T cell repertoires in COVID-19. Study summary: T cells, B-cell-depleted T cells, or PBMCs provided the cDNA or gDNA that served as material.

This table comes from immunoSEQ multiplex PCR, and its TCRdb copy is limited to in-frame clones, with some not included. This table has roughly 390,000 clones, around 87% appearing once. V was pared by 2 bases and J by 5 bases, with 3 bases of the junction left unmatched. The length of the CDR3 is 13 residues. Germline-derived CDR1 and CDR2 are MDHEN and SYDVKM. The sequence was collected from a woman aged 30 to 39 with COVID-19, enrolled during active disease. The rearrangement links TRBV28 to TRBJ2-7, with TRBD1 identical over 7 bases. The sample consisted of peripheral blood. The CDR3 DNA reads as TGTGCCAGCAGTTTAGAGCAGGGGGACGAGCAGTACTTC. Its translation: CASSLEQGDEQYF.